The rows below give T cell receptor beta chains drawn from one sample of a study of cytomegalovirus exposure and HLA in healthy donors. TCRdb keeps only in-frame clones here, not all; method: immunoSEQ multiplex PCR. The sample carries about 58,000 clones, about nine tenths recorded once. The sequencing input was PBMCs. All receptors derive from a man aged 18 to 30 in good health and CMV-seronegative. CDR3s include the opening cysteine and the closing phenylalanine or tryptophan. A D gene is named only where the DNA matches it firmly. Size is omitted from some rows. Given values are once, few, many or a class for expanded clones.

J: TRBJ2-2; D: TRBD2; V: TRBV6-4; size: medium-sized; CDR3: CASSDGTSGPGELFF; DNA: TGTGCCAGCAGTGACGGGACTAGCGGGCCCGGGGAGCTGTTTTTT
J: TRBJ2-3; D: TRBD2; V: TRBV5-5; size: NA; CDR3: CASSLAPREGTDTQYF; DNA: TGTGCCAGCAGCTTGGCACCGCGGGAGGGCACAGATACGCAGTATTTT
J: TRBJ2-3; D: NA; V: TRBV6-5; size: once; CDR3: CASSYNSGTRTDTQYF; DNA: TGTGCCAGCAGTTACAACTCCGGGACTCGCACAGATACGCAGTATTTT
J: TRBJ2-1; D: TRBD2; V: TRBV5-1; size: NA; CDR3: CASSYRGSGTMGDEQFF; DNA: TGCGCCAGCAGCTACAGAGGTAGCGGGACGATGGGTGATGAGCAGTTCTTC
J: TRBJ2-7; D: TRBD2; V: TRBV2; size: NA; CDR3: CASGTIYEQYF; DNA: TGTGCCAGCGGGACTATATACGAGCAGTACTTC
J: TRBJ1-1; D: NA; V: TRBV7-8; size: NA; CDR3: CASSLGSVTEAFF; DNA: TGTGCCAGCAGCTTAGGGTCGGTGACTGAAGCTTTCTTT
J: TRBJ2-7; D: TRBD2; V: TRBV27; size: NA; CDR3: CASSLGASGSYEQYF; DNA: TGTGCCAGCAGTTTAGGCGCTAGCGGGTCGTACGAGCAGTACTTC
J: TRBJ1-4; D: NA; V: TRBV10-2; size: NA; CDR3: CASSSRLGSEKLFF; DNA: TGCGCCAGCAGCTCTCGGTTGGGCAGCGAAAAACTGTTTTTT
J: TRBJ2-6; D: NA; V: TRBV7-3; size: few; CDR3: CASSISGTGVSGANVLTF; DNA: TGTGCCAGCAGCATAAGCGGGACAGGCGTGTCTGGGGCCAACGTCCTGACTTTC
J: TRBJ2-1; D: NA; V: TRBV21-1; size: NA; CDR3: CASSRGQGRNEQFF; DNA: TGTGCCAGCAGCAGGGGGCAGGGGCGAAATGAGCAGTTCTTC
J: TRBJ2-1; D: NA; V: TRBV10-2; size: NA; CDR3: CASSDRGSKKSSYNEQFF; DNA: TGCGCCAGCAGTGATAGGGGAAGCAAAAAGAGCTCCTACAATGAGCAGTTCTTC
J: TRBJ1-1; D: NA; V: TRBV19; size: NA; CDR3: CASRSGGELVTEAFF; DNA: TGTGCCAGCCGATCCGGGGGGGAGTTGGTCACTGAAGCTTTCTTT
J: TRBJ2-5; D: TRBD2; V: TRBV27; size: few; CDR3: CASSLFRASGRETQYF; DNA: TGTGCCAGCAGTTTGTTCAGGGCTAGCGGGAGGGAGACCCAGTACTTC
J: TRBJ1-5; D: NA; V: TRBV28; size: NA; CDR3: CASSTQGSNQPQHF; DNA: TGTGCCAGCAGTACCCAGGGTAGCAATCAGCCCCAGCATTTT
J: TRBJ2-2; D: NA; V: TRBV7-6; size: NA; CDR3: CASSSLGTGELFF; DNA: TGTGCCAGCAGCTCCCTCGGCACCGGGGAGCTGTTTTTT
J: TRBJ2-7; D: TRBD2; V: TRBV28; size: NA; CDR3: CASSTPTSGPISYEQYF; DNA: TGTGCCAGCAGTACCCCCACTAGCGGGCCAATCTCCTACGAGCAGTACTTC
J: TRBJ2-3; D: TRBD2; V: TRBV4-3; size: NA; CDR3: CASSQDTSLAELTDTQYF; DNA: TGCGCCAGCAGCCAAGATACAAGTCTAGCGGAACTCACAGATACGCAGTATTTT
J: TRBJ2-1; D: NA; V: TRBV18; size: NA; CDR3: CASSPEDSEQFF; DNA: TGTGCCAGCTCACCAGAGGATTCTGAGCAGTTCTTC
J: TRBJ2-2; D: NA; V: TRBV12-5; size: NA; CDR3: CASGLVYVVPGTNTGELFF; DNA: TGTGCTAGTGGTTTGGTATACGTTGTTCCGGGGACGAACACCGGGGAGCTGTTTTTT
J: TRBJ2-2; D: NA; V: TRBV9; size: NA; CDR3: CASSPSGDTGELFF; DNA: TGTGCCAGCAGCCCATCGGGGGACACCGGGGAGCTGTTTTTT
J: TRBJ1-1; D: TRBD1; V: TRBV6-5; size: few; CDR3: CASSYHGQGAEAFF; DNA: TGTGCCAGCAGTTATCATGGACAGGGGGCTGAGGCTTTCTTT
J: TRBJ2-7; D: TRBD1; V: TRBV6-5; size: NA; CDR3: CAAKRSQGGHEQYF; DNA: TGTGCCGCCAAAAGGTCACAGGGGGGCCACGAGCAGTACTTC
J: TRBJ2-7; D: NA; V: TRBV28; size: once; CDR3: CASQGGGRYEQYF; DNA: TGTGCCAGCCAGGGTGGGGGCCGCTACGAGCAGTACTTC
J: TRBJ2-7; D: NA; V: TRBV7-9; size: NA; CDR3: CASSSNYEQYF; DNA: TGTGCCAGCAGCTCAAACTACGAGCAGTACTTC
J: TRBJ2-7; D: NA; V: TRBV7-9; size: NA; CDR3: CASSGADKYEQYF; DNA: TGTGCCAGCAGCGGGGCAGATAAGTACGAGCAGTACTTC
J: TRBJ2-7; D: TRBD1; V: TRBV19; size: few; CDR3: CASSIRGDRGNEQYF; DNA: TGTGCCAGTAGTATTCGAGGGGACAGGGGTAACGAGCAGTACTTC
J: TRBJ2-2; D: NA; V: TRBV27; size: NA; CDR3: CASSLPAAGTGELFF; DNA: TGTGCCAGCAGTTTACCCGCGGCCGGCACCGGGGAGCTGTTTTTT
J: TRBJ2-3; D: TRBD2; V: TRBV29-1; size: NA; CDR3: CSVVERGLTDTQYF; DNA: TGCAGCGTTGTCGAGCGGGGGCTCACAGATACGCAGTATTTT